This TCR beta chain was captured by sequencing in a study of shared clonotypes between healthy human individuals. Some clones are missing from TCRdb's copy, which holds only in-frame ones; the method was immunoSEQ multiplex PCR. The sample shows about 520,000 clones, 60% to 80% of them seen only once. This clone has a count of ten or more. The same CDR3 arises from other DNA sequences in this sample as well. The healthy adult donors were HIV-negative and reported no recent acute infections or vaccinations. Every contributor of samples was a Caucasian grown-up residing in Nashville, Tennessee. The V and J ends lost 5 bases and 5 bases, in that order; junction bases with no gene match: 2. This CDR3 region has 12 residues. The V gene's germline CDR1 is SGHAT and CDR2 FQDESV (reference sequence).

The sample taken for sequencing was PBMCs. The genes are TRBV11-1 and TRBJ1-2, with TRBD1 matching 7 bases. This receptor was identified in a woman aged 40 to 55 in good health. Some clones in this sample may be carry-over from other donors' samples. The CDR3 coding sequence is TGTGCCAGCAGCCAGGGGGGTTATGGCTACACCTTC. It codes for CASSQGGYGYTF.